This T cell receptor (beta chain) was observed in a study of CD8 T cells in ankylosing spondylitis. Study-wide results and limits: Past studies reported some motif variants in reactive arthritis synovial fluid and blood. Relatively rare in peripheral blood, disease-linked clones were also CD8+. A TCR beta motif made of 7 to 9 highly homologous variants seemed typical of ankylosing spondylitis blood.

The germline V and J ends were trimmed by 1 base and 8 bases, with 18 bases remaining between them. The CDR3 runs to 17 residues. Germline lookup yields CDR1 SGHTA and CDR2 FQGNSA. A few counts support this clonotype. Its matching antigen is unknown. In TCRdb, the 5' RACE reads were re-called with MiXCR into one record per CDR3 protein. The table records about 540,000 distinct CDR3 sequences, roughly 13% of them present only once. The sequenced sample consisted of blood, either unsorted or a sorted T cell fraction (not recorded which). This receptor was taken from a male donor with ankylosing spondylitis. The chain has TRBV7-2 and TRBJ1-6; tentatively, D is TRBD1 (5 bases). CDR3 sequence: CASSLGPGNVLDSPLHF. For the CDR3, the DNA is TGTGCCAGCAGCTTAGGTCCAGGGAATGTTCTAGATTCACCCCTCCACTTT.